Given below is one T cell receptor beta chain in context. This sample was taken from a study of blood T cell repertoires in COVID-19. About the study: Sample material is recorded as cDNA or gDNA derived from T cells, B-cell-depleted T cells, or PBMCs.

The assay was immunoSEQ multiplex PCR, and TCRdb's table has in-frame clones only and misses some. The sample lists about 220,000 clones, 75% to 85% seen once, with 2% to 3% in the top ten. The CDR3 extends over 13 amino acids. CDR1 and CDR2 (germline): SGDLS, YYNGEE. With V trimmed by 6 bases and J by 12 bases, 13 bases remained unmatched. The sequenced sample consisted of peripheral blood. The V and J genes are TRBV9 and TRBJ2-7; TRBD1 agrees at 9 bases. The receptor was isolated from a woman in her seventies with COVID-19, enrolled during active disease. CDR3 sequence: CASTPGTGSWMYF. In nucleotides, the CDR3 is TGTGCCAGCACCCCAGGGACAGGGAGTTGGATGTACTTC.